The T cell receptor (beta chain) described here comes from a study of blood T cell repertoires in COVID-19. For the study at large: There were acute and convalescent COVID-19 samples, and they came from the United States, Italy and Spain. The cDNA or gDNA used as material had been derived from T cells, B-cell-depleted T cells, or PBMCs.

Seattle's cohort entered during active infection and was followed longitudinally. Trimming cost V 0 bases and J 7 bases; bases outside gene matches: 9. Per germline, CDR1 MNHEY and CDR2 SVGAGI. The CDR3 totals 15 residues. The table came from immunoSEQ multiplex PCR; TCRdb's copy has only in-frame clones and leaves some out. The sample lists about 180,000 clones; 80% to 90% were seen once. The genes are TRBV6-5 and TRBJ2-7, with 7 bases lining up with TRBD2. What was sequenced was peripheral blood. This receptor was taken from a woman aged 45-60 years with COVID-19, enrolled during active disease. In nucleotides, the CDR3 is TGTGCCAGCAGTTACTCGATGTCGGGGGGTCGGGAGCAGTACTTC. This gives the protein CASSYSMSGGREQYF.